Listed below are T cell receptor beta chains from one sample, sequenced in a study of blood T cell repertoires in COVID-19. Only in-frame clones appear in the TCRdb table, and some are missing; sequencing was by immunoSEQ multiplex PCR. The repertoire holds some 67,000 clones, with approximately 87% as singletons. Input material: peripheral blood. Receptors originate from a man between 50 and 59 years old with active COVID-19. The conserved cysteine and the conserved F or W are not part of the CDR3 here.

AIRGQGDQETQY	TRBJ2-5	TRBV10-3
ASSLLSRGTGANVLT	TRBJ2-6	TRBV7-6
ASSRDRVGEQF	TRBJ2-1	TRBV14
ASSSTLGSQETQY	TRBJ2-5	TRBV5-8
ASSLGRPGHFGPQPQH	TRBJ1-5	TRBV5-5
AWSVPRGDL	TRBJ1-1	TRBV30
ATSDLRRFSGANVLT	TRBJ2-6	TRBV24-1
ASSERGSGRAGDTQY	TRBJ2-3	TRBV2
ASSFTGTANTEAF	TRBJ1-1	TRBV27
ASSQDWGTGIEKLF	TRBJ1-4	TRBV14
ASSVRAHGTEAF	TRBJ1-1	TRBV9
ASSTRTGRTYEQY	TRBJ2-7	TRBV21-1
ASSGEGLAGGVGNEQF	TRBJ2-1	TRBV9
SAGRGTGKTDTQY	TRBJ2-3	TRBV29-1
ASSVRHTEAF	TRBJ1-1	TRBV6-4
ASSSPSGTSGMVGNEQF	TRBJ2-1	TRBV4-1
ASSYSSGNTGELF	TRBJ2-2	TRBV6-2/TRBV6-3
SASSSYLSAYEQY	TRBJ2-7	TRBV20-1
ASSPSTGATYEQY	TRBJ2-7	TRBV28
ASSAHQSEQY	TRBJ2-7	TRBV11-2
ASSITGTGAYEQY	TRBJ2-7	TRBV9
ASLLQGQETQY	TRBJ2-5	TRBV28
ASSRRTSGSSETQY	TRBJ2-5	TRBV3-1/TRBV3-2
ASSQAGQGEQY	TRBJ2-7	TRBV3-1/TRBV3-2
ASSTGAVGTDTQY	TRBJ2-3	TRBV4-2
ASSPNPRTGPPFGGYT	TRBJ1-2	TRBV19
ASSSIPLNSNQPQH	TRBJ1-5	TRBV27
ASSVAQKQY	TRBJ2-7	TRBV11-2
ASSITGVRNTEAF	TRBJ1-1	TRBV19
SAVEDEKLF	TRBJ1-4	TRBV20-1
ASSPPTEDNYGYT	TRBJ1-2	TRBV18
ASSFNGGRETQY	TRBJ2-5	TRBV7-3
ASSFSGGTDTQY	TRBJ2-3	TRBV19
ASSESEGSEAF	TRBJ1-1	TRBV25-1
ASSTSAKNIQY	TRBJ2-4	TRBV18
ASSSGDYKAYEQY	TRBJ2-7	TRBV28
ASSLQGAGGYT	TRBJ1-2	TRBV12-3/TRBV12-4
ASSFVAGTEAF	TRBJ1-1	TRBV27
ASSLGTRAGELF	TRBJ2-2	TRBV7-6
ATSRAASGRETQY	TRBJ2-5	TRBV15
ASSPGGGVNYGYT	TRBJ1-2	TRBV4-2